A single TCR beta chain is shown here with its context. Its antigen specificity is not known. No qualities accompany the bases; no much larger clone lies one base away. In light of the paper, this sample's time point label describes: pre-treatment baseline. Blood was sampled before treatment (T0) and at week 3 (W3), after the first cycle of checkpoint blockade. Except for a couple of patients with rapid clinical progression, response was assessed 12 weeks after the first infusion by RECIST 1.1; disease control meant complete response, partial response or stable disease. Patients with prior systemic cancer treatment, concomitant immunosuppressant therapy or synchronous other active malignancies were excluded. TCR beta was sequenced in both bulk PBMC and plasma cell-free DNA in order to track circulating cells as well as T cell turnover. Lymphoprep and SepMate tubes were used to isolate PBMC from blood, and red cell lysis was then performed. QIAamp DNA Blood Mini kits were used to extract DNA from PBMC and sorted T cell subsets.

This sample is drawn from a study of blood T cell dynamics during melanoma immunotherapy (TCRdb year 2020). As for the study more broadly: Patients with metastatic melanoma were treated with first-line pembrolizumab or nivolumab plus ipilimumab as standard of care in the United Kingdom. To find early correlates of response, the study profiled the peripheral T cell receptor repertoires of patients with metastatic melanoma both before and after one cycle of checkpoint inhibitor therapy. Consecutive patients formed a training cohort, and a further independent group of patients from the same centre was pooled into an external validation set. The paper's findings and limits, for the study overall: A bifurcated reorganization of the PBMC repertoire at W3, with increased clonality or increased diversity, was observed in patients who later achieved disease control, unlike in progressors. The study could not determine whether the T cell clones driving repertoire changes were melanoma-specific or reflected general immune activation. The relatively small sample size was recognized as a factor that could limit how well the results generalize.

A fixed 350 ng of DNA was loaded for every bulk PBMC sample. TCR beta CDR3 sequences were amplified from genomic DNA using the immunoSEQ TCRb Assay kit according to manufacturer instructions. The KAPA Library Quantification Kit for Illumina platforms was used to quantify pooled libraries by qPCR. Pooled libraries were sequenced on an Illumina NextSeq 500, clustered at about 0.55-1.1 pM. The original pipeline was this. TCR data were analyzed using immunoSEQ ANALYZER and the R LymphoSeq package. A rearrangement efficiency score was calculated as productive divided by the sum of productive and non-productive CDR3 sequences. Clonality was assessed using the Gini coefficient and diversity using the Renyi index at alpha=1, with pairwise comparisons between timepoints within each patient. In LymphoSeq, clonal relatedness was computed using an edit distance of 3, and repertoire similarity was computed using the Bhattacharyya coefficient. Linear discriminant analysis on week-3 changes in clonality and diversity was built with the R MASS and caret packages to classify response. TCRdb retrieved this table from immuneACCESS and kept in-frame rearrangements only. Not all clones are present; in checked studies, unresolved V genes account for under half, and no reason is known for the remainder. V and J calls and clone size are given by that table; D and trimming were obtained from the DNA. The sample table records over 10,000 clones; roughly 89% of these occur just once. Of the sample, about 3.7% falls within the top ten clones.

The CDR3 numbers 14 residues from cysteine through phenylalanine. Just CDR3 DNA is preserved here, 42 bases in frame from base 1. CDR1 and CDR2 are drawn from the germline V gene (reference sequence): SEHNR, FQNEAQ. Cut back by 0 bases and 8 bases, the V and J ends lie 8 bases apart. The source of this sequence is a human donor with melanoma. The rearrangement joined TRBV7-9 to TRBJ1-6; perhaps TRBD1 is the D gene, with 5 bases matching. Here the sequenced sample was blood, taken from a patient treated with checkpoint blockade. CDR3 protein: CASSLAGDYSPLHF. The sequenced DNA: TGTGCCAGCAGCTTAGCAGGGGATTATTCACCCCTCCACTTT.